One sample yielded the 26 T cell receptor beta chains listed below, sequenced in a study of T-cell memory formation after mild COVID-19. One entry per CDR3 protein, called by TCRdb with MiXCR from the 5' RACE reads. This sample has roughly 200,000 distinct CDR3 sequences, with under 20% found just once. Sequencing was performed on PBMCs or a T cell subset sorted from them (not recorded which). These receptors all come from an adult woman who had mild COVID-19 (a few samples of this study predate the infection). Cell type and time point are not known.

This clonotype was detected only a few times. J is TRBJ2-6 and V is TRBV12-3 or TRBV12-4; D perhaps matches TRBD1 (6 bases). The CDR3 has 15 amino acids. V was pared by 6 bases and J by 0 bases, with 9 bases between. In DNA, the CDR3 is TGTGCCAGCAGAAGGACAGTCTCTGGGGCCAACGTCCTGACTTTC. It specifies CASRRTVSGANVLTF.

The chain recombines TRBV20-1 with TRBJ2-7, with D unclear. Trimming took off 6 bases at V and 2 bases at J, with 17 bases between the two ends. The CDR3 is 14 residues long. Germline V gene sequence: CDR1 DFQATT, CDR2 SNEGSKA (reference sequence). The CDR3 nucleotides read TGCAGTGCCGAAAACAGTAAGGGTGCCTACGAGCAGTACTTC. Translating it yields CSAENSKGAYEQYF.

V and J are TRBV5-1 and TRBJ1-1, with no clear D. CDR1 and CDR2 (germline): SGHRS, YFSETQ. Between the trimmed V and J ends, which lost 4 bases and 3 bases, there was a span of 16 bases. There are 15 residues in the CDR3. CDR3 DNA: TGCGCCAGCAGCCGAAAGGCATCTGAGGACACTGAAGCTTTCTTT. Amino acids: CASSRKASEDTEAFF. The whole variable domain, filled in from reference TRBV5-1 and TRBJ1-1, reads KAGVTQTPRYLIKTRGQQVTLSCSPISGHRSVSWYQQTPGQGLQFLFEYFSETQRNKGNFPGRFSGRQFSNSRSEMNVSTLELGDSALYLCASSRKASEDTEAFFGQGTRLTVV.

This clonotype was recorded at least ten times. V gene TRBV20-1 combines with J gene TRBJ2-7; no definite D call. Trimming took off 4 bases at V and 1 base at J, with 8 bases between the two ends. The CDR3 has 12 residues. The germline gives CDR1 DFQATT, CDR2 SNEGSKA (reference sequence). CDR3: CSAIDGSYEQYF. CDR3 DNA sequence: TGCAGTGCTATAGACGGATCCTACGAGCAGTACTTC.

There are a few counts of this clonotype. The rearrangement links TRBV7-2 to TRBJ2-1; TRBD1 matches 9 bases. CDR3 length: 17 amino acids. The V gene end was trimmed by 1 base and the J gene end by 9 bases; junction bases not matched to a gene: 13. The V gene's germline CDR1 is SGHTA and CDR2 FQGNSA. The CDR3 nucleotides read TGTGCCAGCAGCTTAGTTTCACCGGGACAGGGTGGGGGTGAGCAGTTCTTC. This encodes CASSLVSPGQGGGEQFF.

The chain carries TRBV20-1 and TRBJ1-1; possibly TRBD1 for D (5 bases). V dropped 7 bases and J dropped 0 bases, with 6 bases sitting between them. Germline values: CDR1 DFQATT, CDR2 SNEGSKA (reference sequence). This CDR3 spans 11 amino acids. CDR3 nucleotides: TGCAGTGTCAGGGTGAACACTGAAGCTTTCTTT. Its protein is CSVRVNTEAFF.

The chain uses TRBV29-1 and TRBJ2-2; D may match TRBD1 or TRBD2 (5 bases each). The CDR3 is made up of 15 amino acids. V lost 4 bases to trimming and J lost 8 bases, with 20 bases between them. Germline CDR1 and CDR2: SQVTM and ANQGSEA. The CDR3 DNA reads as TGCAGCGTTGGTGACGGGGCCCAAAGGAGGGGGGAGCTGTTTTTT. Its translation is CSVGDGAQRRGELFF.

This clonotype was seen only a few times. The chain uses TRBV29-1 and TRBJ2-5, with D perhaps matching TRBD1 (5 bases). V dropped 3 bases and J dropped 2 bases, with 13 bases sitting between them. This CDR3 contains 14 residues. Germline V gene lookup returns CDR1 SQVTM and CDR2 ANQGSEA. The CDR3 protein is CSVDSGTGQETQYF. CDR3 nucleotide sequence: TGCAGCGTTGACAGTGGAACAGGACAAGAGACCCAGTACTTC.

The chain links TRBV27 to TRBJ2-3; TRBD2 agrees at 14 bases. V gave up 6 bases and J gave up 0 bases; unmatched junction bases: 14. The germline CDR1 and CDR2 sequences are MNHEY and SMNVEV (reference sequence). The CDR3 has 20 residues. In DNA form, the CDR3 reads TGTGCCAGCAGGCCCGACACCGGGACTAGCGGGGGCTCTAGCACAGATACGCAGTATTTT. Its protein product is CASRPDTGTSGGSSTDTQYF.

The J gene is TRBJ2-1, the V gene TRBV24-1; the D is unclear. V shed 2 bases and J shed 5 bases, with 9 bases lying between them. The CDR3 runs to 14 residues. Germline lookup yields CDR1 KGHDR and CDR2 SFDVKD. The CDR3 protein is CATSDWAIDNEQFF. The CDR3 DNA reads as TGTGCCACCAGTGATTGGGCTATTGACAATGAGCAGTTCTTC.

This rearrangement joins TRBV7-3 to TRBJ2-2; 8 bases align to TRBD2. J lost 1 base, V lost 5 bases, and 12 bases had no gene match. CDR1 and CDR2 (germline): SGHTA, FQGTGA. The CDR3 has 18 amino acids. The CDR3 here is CASSPTALGLGNTGELFF. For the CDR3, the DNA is TGTGCCAGCAGCCCAACAGCTCTGGGACTAGGGAACACCGGGGAGCTGTTTTTT.

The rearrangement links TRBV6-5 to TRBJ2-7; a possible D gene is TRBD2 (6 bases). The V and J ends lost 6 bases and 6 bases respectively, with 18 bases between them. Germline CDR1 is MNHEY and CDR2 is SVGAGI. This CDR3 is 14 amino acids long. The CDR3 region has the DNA TGTGCCAGCAGCCCCGGAGGGTACAGCGGCGAGCAGTACTTC. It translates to CASSPGGYSGEQYF.

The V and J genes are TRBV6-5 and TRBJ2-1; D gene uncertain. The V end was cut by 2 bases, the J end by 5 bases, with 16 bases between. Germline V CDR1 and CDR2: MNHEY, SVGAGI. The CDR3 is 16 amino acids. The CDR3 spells CASSYDPREIHNEQFF. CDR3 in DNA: TGTGCCAGCAGTTACGATCCTAGGGAAATTCACAATGAGCAGTTCTTC.

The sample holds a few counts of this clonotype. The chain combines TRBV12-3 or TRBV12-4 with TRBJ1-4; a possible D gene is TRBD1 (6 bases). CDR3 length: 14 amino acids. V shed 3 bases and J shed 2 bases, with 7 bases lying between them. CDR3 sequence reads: CASSFGQTNEKLFF. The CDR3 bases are TGTGCCAGCAGTTTTGGACAGACTAATGAAAAACTGTTTTTT.

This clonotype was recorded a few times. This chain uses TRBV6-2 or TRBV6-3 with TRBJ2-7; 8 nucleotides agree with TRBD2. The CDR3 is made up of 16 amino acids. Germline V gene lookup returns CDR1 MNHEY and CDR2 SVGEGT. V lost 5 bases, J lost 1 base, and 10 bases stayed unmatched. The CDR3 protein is CASSTRRGGPSYEQYF. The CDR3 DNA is TGTGCCAGCAGTACGCGACGGGGGGGGCCTTCCTACGAGCAGTACTTC.

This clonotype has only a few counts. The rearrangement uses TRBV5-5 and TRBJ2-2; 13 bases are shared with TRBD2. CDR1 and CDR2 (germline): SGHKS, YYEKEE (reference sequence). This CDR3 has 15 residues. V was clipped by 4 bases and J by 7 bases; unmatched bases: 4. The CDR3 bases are TGTGCCAGCAGCCCGACTAGCGGGAGGATCGGGGAGCTGTTTTTT. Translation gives CASSPTSGRIGELFF.

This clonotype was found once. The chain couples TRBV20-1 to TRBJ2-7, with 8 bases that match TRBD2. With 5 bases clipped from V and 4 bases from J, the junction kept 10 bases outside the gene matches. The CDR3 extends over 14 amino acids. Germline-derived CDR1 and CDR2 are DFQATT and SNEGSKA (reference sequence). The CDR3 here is CSARRSGGDYEQYV. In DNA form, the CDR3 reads TGCAGTGCTCGTAGAAGCGGGGGAGATTACGAGCAGTACGTC.

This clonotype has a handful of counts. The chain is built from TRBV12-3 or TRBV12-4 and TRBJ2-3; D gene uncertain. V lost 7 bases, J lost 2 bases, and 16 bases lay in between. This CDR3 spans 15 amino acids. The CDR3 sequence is CASKIINSHTDTQYF. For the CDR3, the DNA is TGTGCCAGCAAGATCATAAACAGTCACACAGATACGCAGTATTTT.

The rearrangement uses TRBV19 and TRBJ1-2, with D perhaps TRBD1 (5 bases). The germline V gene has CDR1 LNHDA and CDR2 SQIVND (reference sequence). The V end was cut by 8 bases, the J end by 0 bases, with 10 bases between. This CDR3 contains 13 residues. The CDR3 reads CASSHRSNYGYTF. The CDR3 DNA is TGTGCCAGTTCTCACAGGTCTAACTATGGCTACACCTTC.

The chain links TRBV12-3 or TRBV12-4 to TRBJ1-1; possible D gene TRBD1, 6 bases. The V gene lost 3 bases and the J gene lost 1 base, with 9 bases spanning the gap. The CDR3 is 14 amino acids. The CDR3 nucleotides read TGTGCCAGCAGTTTCGACAGGACGAACACTGAAGCTTTCTTT. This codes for CASSFDRTNTEAFF.

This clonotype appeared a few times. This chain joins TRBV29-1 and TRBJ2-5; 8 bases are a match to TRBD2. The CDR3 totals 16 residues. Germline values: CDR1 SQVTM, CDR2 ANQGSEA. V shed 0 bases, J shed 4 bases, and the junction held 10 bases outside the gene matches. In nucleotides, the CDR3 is TGCAGCGTTGAAGATCCGGGGGGGGTCATAGGAGAGACCCAGTACTTC. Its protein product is CSVEDPGGVIGETQYF.

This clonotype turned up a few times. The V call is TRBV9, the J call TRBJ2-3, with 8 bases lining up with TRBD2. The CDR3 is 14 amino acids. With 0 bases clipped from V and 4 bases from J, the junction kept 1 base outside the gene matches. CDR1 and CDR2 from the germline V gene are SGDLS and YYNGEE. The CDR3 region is CASSVDGGADTQYF. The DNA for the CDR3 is TGTGCCAGCAGCGTAGACGGGGGGGCAGATACGCAGTATTTT.

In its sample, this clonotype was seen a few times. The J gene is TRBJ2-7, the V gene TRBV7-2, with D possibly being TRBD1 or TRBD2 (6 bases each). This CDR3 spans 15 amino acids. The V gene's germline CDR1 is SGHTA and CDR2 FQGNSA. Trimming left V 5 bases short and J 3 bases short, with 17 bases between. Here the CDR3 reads CASSPEGDSHYEQYF. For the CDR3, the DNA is TGTGCCAGCAGCCCCGAGGGGGACTCTCACTACGAGCAGTACTTC.

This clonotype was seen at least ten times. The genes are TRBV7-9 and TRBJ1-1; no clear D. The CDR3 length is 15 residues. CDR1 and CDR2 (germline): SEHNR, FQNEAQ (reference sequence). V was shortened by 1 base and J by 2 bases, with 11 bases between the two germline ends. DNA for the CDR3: TGTGCCAGCAGCTTAGGAGGGAGCGATAACACTGAAGCTTTCTTT. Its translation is CASSLGGSDNTEAFF.

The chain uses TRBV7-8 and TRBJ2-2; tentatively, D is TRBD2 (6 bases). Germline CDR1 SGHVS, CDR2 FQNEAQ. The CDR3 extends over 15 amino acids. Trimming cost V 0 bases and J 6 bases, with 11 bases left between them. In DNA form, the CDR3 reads TGTGCCAGCAGCTTAGCGGGAGGAAGGGCCGGGGAGCTGTTTTTT. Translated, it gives CASSLAGGRAGELFF.

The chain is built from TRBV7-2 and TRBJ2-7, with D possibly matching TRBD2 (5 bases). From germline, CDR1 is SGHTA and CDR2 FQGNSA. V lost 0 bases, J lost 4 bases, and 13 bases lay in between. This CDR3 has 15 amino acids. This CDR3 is CASSLASSEVYEQYF. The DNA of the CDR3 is TGTGCCAGCAGCTTAGCGAGTTCGGAGGTTTACGAGCAGTACTTC.